These T cell receptor beta chains were read from a single sample in a study of shared clonotypes between healthy human individuals. Here immunoSEQ multiplex PCR was the method, and the copy in TCRdb shows in-frame clones only, minus some. The sample yields 500,000 or so clones, roughly 95% seen once. Sample: naive CD4+ T cells sorted from blood. The receptors here all came from a woman aged 25 to 39 in good health. CDR3s include the opening cysteine and the closing phenylalanine or tryptophan. D genes are given only for firm matches. A clone size is listed for some rows: how often the clone was seen (once, few, many), or a class if it is expanded.

j_gene: TRBJ1-2
d_gene: NA
v_gene: TRBV28
abundance: NA
CDR3aa: CASAYRPASGYTF
CDR3nt: TGTGCCAGCGCCTACAGGCCGGCTAGTGGCTACACCTTC

j_gene: TRBJ2-1
d_gene: TRBD2
v_gene: TRBV19
abundance: once
CDR3aa: CASSIGLAGKYNEQFF
CDR3nt: TGTGCCAGTAGTATAGGCCTAGCGGGTAAATACAATGAGCAGTTCTTC

j_gene: TRBJ2-1
d_gene: TRBD2
v_gene: TRBV7-2
abundance: NA
CDR3aa: CASRLASDEQFF
CDR3nt: TGTGCCTCAAGACTAGCCTCGGATGAGCAGTTCTTC

j_gene: TRBJ1-1
d_gene: NA
v_gene: TRBV6-5
abundance: once
CDR3aa: CASSSSTVTEAFF
CDR3nt: TGTGCCAGCAGTTCCTCGACAGTAACTGAAGCTTTCTTT

j_gene: TRBJ2-5
d_gene: TRBD1
v_gene: TRBV2
abundance: NA
CDR3aa: CASRGGQAIKVKYQETQYF
CDR3nt: TGTGCCAGCAGGGGTGGACAGGCAATTAAGGTTAAGTACCAAGAGACCCAGTACTTC

j_gene: TRBJ2-1
d_gene: TRBD1
v_gene: TRBV7-9
abundance: NA
CDR3aa: CASNPGQGYNEQFF
CDR3nt: TGTGCCAGCAATCCGGGACAGGGCTACAATGAGCAGTTCTTC

j_gene: TRBJ2-1
d_gene: NA
v_gene: TRBV11-3
abundance: NA
CDR3aa: CASSPSDINNEQFF
CDR3nt: TGTGCCAGCAGCCCCTCTGACATAAACAATGAGCAGTTCTTC

j_gene: TRBJ2-1
d_gene: TRBD2
v_gene: TRBV6-1
abundance: NA
CDR3aa: CASTLASGGYNEQFF
CDR3nt: TGTGCCAGCACCCTGGCTAGCGGGGGATACAATGAGCAGTTCTTC

j_gene: TRBJ1-1
d_gene: NA
v_gene: TRBV7-9
abundance: NA
CDR3aa: CASSLGPHGEAFF
CDR3nt: TGTGCCAGCAGCTTAGGGCCCCACGGTGAAGCTTTCTTT

j_gene: TRBJ2-7
d_gene: NA
v_gene: TRBV4-1
abundance: NA
CDR3aa: CASSPRSSLSGQHYEQYF
CDR3nt: TGCGCCAGCAGCCCACGATCAAGTTTGTCTGGACAGCACTACGAGCAGTACTTC

j_gene: TRBJ2-2
d_gene: TRBD2
v_gene: TRBV6-1
abundance: NA
CDR3aa: CASSETVGGLGSSGELFF
CDR3nt: TGTGCCAGCAGTGAAACAGTGGGGGGACTAGGTTCTTCCGGGGAGCTGTTTTTT

j_gene: TRBJ2-1
d_gene: NA
v_gene: TRBV19
abundance: NA
CDR3aa: CASGASSSYNEQFF
CDR3nt: TGTGCCAGCGGAGCCAGCAGCTCCTACAATGAGCAGTTCTTC

j_gene: TRBJ2-7
d_gene: TRBD2
v_gene: TRBV7-8
abundance: NA
CDR3aa: CASSSGKVGYEQYF
CDR3nt: TGTGCCAGCAGTAGCGGGAAAGTGGGTTACGAGCAGTACTTC

j_gene: TRBJ2-7
d_gene: TRBD1
v_gene: TRBV27
abundance: NA
CDR3aa: CASKTHTGGYEQYF
CDR3nt: TGTGCCAGCAAGACCCATACAGGGGGATACGAGCAGTACTTC

j_gene: TRBJ1-1
d_gene: NA
v_gene: TRBV25-1
abundance: NA
CDR3aa: CASSEGGAGTTEAFF
CDR3nt: TGTGCCAGCAGTGAAGGGGGGGCAGGGACCACTGAAGCTTTCTTT

j_gene: TRBJ2-5
d_gene: TRBD1
v_gene: TRBV13
abundance: NA
CDR3aa: CASSGGQGLRGRETQYF
CDR3nt: TGTGCCAGCAGCGGGGGACAGGGATTACGTGGGAGGGAGACCCAGTACTTC

j_gene: TRBJ2-2
d_gene: TRBD1
v_gene: TRBV5-1
abundance: NA
CDR3aa: CASSEGQSNTGELFF
CDR3nt: TGCGCCAGCAGCGAGGGACAGTCGAACACCGGGGAGCTGTTTTTT

j_gene: TRBJ1-6
d_gene: TRBD1
v_gene: TRBV28
abundance: NA
CDR3aa: CASRNPGQGYSPLHF
CDR3nt: TGTGCCAGCAGGAATCCGGGACAGGGGTATTCACCCCTCCACTTT

j_gene: TRBJ2-7
d_gene: NA
v_gene: TRBV6-1
abundance: NA
CDR3aa: CASSEAGISYEQYF
CDR3nt: TGTGCCAGCAGTGAGGCAGGCATCTCCTACGAGCAGTACTTC

j_gene: TRBJ2-5
d_gene: TRBD2
v_gene: TRBV5-1
abundance: NA
CDR3aa: CASSAGLAGKETQYF
CDR3nt: TGCGCCAGCAGCGCCGGACTAGCGGGAAAGGAGACCCAGTACTTC

j_gene: TRBJ1-3
d_gene: NA
v_gene: TRBV5-4
abundance: NA
CDR3aa: CASSFPPGNTIYF
CDR3nt: TGTGCCAGCAGCTTTCCCCCTGGAAACACCATATATTTT

j_gene: TRBJ2-7
d_gene: NA
v_gene: TRBV7-9
abundance: NA
CDR3aa: CASSPGRLVLTADEQYF
CDR3nt: TGTGCCAGCAGCCCGGGTCGACTAGTCCTTACCGCCGACGAGCAGTACTTC

j_gene: TRBJ1-5
d_gene: NA
v_gene: TRBV18
abundance: few
CDR3aa: CASSRGTENQPQHF
CDR3nt: TGTGCCAGCTCAAGGGGGACCGAAAATCAGCCCCAGCATTTT

j_gene: TRBJ2-7
d_gene: TRBD1
v_gene: TRBV5-1
abundance: NA
CDR3aa: CASSSTGGSYEQYF
CDR3nt: TGCGCCAGCAGCTCGACAGGGGGCTCCTACGAGCAGTACTTC

j_gene: TRBJ2-3
d_gene: TRBD2
v_gene: TRBV27
abundance: NA
CDR3aa: CASSLILAGEGDTQYF
CDR3nt: TGTGCCAGCAGTTTAATACTAGCGGGAGAGGGCGATACGCAGTATTTT

j_gene: TRBJ1-4
d_gene: NA
v_gene: TRBV29-1
abundance: NA
CDR3aa: CSVGDSGSPDEKLFF
CDR3nt: TGCAGCGTTGGCGACAGTGGTTCCCCCGACGAAAAACTGTTTTTT

j_gene: TRBJ1-1
d_gene: NA
v_gene: TRBV5-1
abundance: NA
CDR3aa: CASRPDVNTEAFF
CDR3nt: TGCGCCAGCAGGCCGGACGTAAACACTGAAGCTTTCTTT

j_gene: TRBJ1-2
d_gene: NA
v_gene: TRBV28
abundance: once
CDR3aa: CAINIGNYGYTF
CDR3nt: TGTGCCATCAACATAGGGAACTATGGCTACACCTTC

j_gene: TRBJ2-1
d_gene: TRBD1
v_gene: TRBV27
abundance: once
CDR3aa: CASRPDRGFDNEQFF
CDR3nt: TGTGCCAGCAGGCCCGACAGGGGGTTCGACAATGAGCAGTTCTTC

j_gene: TRBJ2-2
d_gene: TRBD2
v_gene: TRBV4-1
abundance: NA
CDR3aa: CASSQVWRTRNTGELFF
CDR3nt: TGCGCCAGCAGCCAAGTCTGGAGGACTAGGAACACCGGGGAGCTGTTTTTT

j_gene: TRBJ2-1
d_gene: NA
v_gene: TRBV7-9
abundance: NA
CDR3aa: CASSLGPPGEQFF
CDR3nt: TGTGCCAGCAGCTTAGGCCCACCGGGTGAGCAGTTCTTC

j_gene: TRBJ2-1
d_gene: NA
v_gene: TRBV27
abundance: NA
CDR3aa: CASSLRRSSYNEQFF
CDR3nt: TGTGCCAGCAGTCTAAGGCGAAGCTCCTACAATGAGCAGTTCTTC

j_gene: TRBJ1-2
d_gene: NA
v_gene: TRBV28
abundance: NA
CDR3aa: CASSLDQFSRGGGYTF
CDR3nt: TGTGCCAGCAGTTTAGATCAATTTTCCCGGGGGGGTGGCTACACCTTC

j_gene: TRBJ2-5
d_gene: NA
v_gene: TRBV2
abundance: NA
CDR3aa: CASSEAVGGTQYF
CDR3nt: TGTGCCAGCAGTGAAGCGGTGGGGGGGACCCAGTACTTC

j_gene: TRBJ1-1
d_gene: NA
v_gene: TRBV7-8
abundance: NA
CDR3aa: CASSLVVNTEAFF
CDR3nt: TGTGCCAGCAGCTTAGTTGTGAACACTGAAGCTTTCTTT

j_gene: TRBJ2-5
d_gene: TRBD1
v_gene: TRBV28
abundance: NA
CDR3aa: CASSSSGTGGRETQYF
CDR3nt: TGTGCCAGCAGTTCATCCGGGACAGGAGGACGGGAGACCCAGTACTTC

j_gene: TRBJ2-7
d_gene: TRBD2
v_gene: TRBV11-1
abundance: NA
CDR3aa: CASSTIGTSGYSYEQYF
CDR3nt: TGTGCCAGCAGCACAATCGGGACTAGCGGGTACTCCTACGAGCAGTACTTC

j_gene: TRBJ2-2
d_gene: TRBD2
v_gene: TRBV5-1
abundance: NA
CDR3aa: CASSPGLAGATGELFF
CDR3nt: TGCGCCAGCAGCCCCGGACTAGCGGGAGCAACCGGGGAGCTGTTTTTT

j_gene: TRBJ2-1
d_gene: TRBD2
v_gene: TRBV5-1
abundance: NA
CDR3aa: CATKLAGNEQFF
CDR3nt: TGCGCCACCAAACTAGCGGGAAATGAGCAGTTCTTC

j_gene: TRBJ2-7
d_gene: NA
v_gene: TRBV29-1
abundance: NA
CDR3aa: CSVAAGFYEQYF
CDR3nt: TGCAGCGTTGCTGCGGGATTCTACGAGCAGTACTTC

j_gene: TRBJ2-1
d_gene: NA
v_gene: TRBV10-3
abundance: NA
CDR3aa: CAISLNNLAPTTGEQFF
CDR3nt: TGTGCCATCAGTCTGAACAACCTAGCGCCCACGACAGGTGAGCAGTTCTTC

j_gene: TRBJ1-3
d_gene: TRBD1
v_gene: TRBV2
abundance: NA
CDR3aa: CASSREGANGNTIYF
CDR3nt: TGTGCCAGCAGTCGTGAGGGGGCGAATGGAAACACCATATATTTT

j_gene: TRBJ2-3
d_gene: NA
v_gene: TRBV5-1
abundance: NA
CDR3aa: CASSLDLFSTDTQYF
CDR3nt: TGCGCCAGCAGCTTGGATCTTTTTAGCACAGATACGCAGTATTTT

j_gene: TRBJ1-1
d_gene: NA
v_gene: TRBV11-2
abundance: NA
CDR3aa: CASSLVQGNTEAFF
CDR3nt: TGTGCCAGCAGCTTAGTCCAGGGGAACACTGAAGCTTTCTTT